This is a list of T cell receptor beta chains from one sample in a study of blood T cell repertoires in COVID-19. Sequenced by immunoSEQ multiplex PCR; TCRdb stores in-frame clones only, minus some. This table has some 260,000 clones, over 75% appearing once. Sample: PBMCs or T cells enriched from blood (not recorded which). These receptors all stem from a man aged 40-49 years who had recovered from COVID-19. Both conserved end residues are part of each CDR3. D genes are given only for firm matches. Size is omitted from some rows. Given values are once, few, many or a class for expanded clones.

15 | TRBJ2-1 | TRBV5-1 | NA | NA | TGCGCCAGCAGCTACCTTTCGGTGATTGACAATGAGCAGTTCTTC | CASSYLSVIDNEQFF
15 | TRBJ1-1 | TRBV19 | NA | once | TGTGCCAGTAGTATAGGACACCGGGGGTACACTGAAGCTTTCTTT | CASSIGHRGYTEAFF
14 | TRBJ1-1 | TRBV7-9 | NA | NA | TGTGCCAGCAGCCCGACGGGGGGCGCGAAGACCGCTTTCTTT | CASSPTGGAKTAFF
15 | TRBJ1-1 | TRBV3-1/TRBV3-2 | NA | few | TGTGCCAGCAGCCAAGGAACCCTACGGGGCACTGAAGCTTTCTTT | CASSQGTLRGTEAFF
16 | TRBJ2-7 | TRBV9 | TRBD1 | NA | TGTGCCAGCAGCGTAGCGGGACAGGGGGCGGTCTACGAGCAGTACTTC | CASSVAGQGAVYEQYF
13 | TRBJ1-1 | TRBV6-5 | NA | NA | TGTGCCGTTCAGGGATCCATGAACACTGAAGCTTTCTTT | CAVQGSMNTEAFF
15 | TRBJ2-1 | TRBV9 | TRBD2 | NA | TGTGCCAGCAGCGCTCGGACTAGCGGGGGACGTGAGCAGTTCTTC | CASSARTSGGREQFF
16 | TRBJ2-3 | TRBV5-1 | NA | NA | TGCGCCAGCAGCTTGGTGGACAGCCTAGTGTCAGATACGCAGTATTTT | CASSLVDSLVSDTQYF
16 | TRBJ1-3 | TRBV9 | NA | NA | TGTGCCAGCAGCATCCGGACAGCCTATTCTGGAAACACCATATATTTT | CASSIRTAYSGNTIYF
13 | TRBJ2-5 | TRBV11-2 | NA | NA | TGTGCCAGCAGCCGCGGGGTCCAAGAGACCCAGTACTTC | CASSRGVQETQYF
13 | TRBJ1-6 | TRBV6-1 | NA | NA | TGTGCCATCCGGGGGGCGCTTAATTCACCCCTCCACTTT | CAIRGALNSPLHF
14 | TRBJ2-1 | TRBV6-5 | TRBD2 | NA | TGTGCCAGCAGTTCCGGACTAGAATCGAATGAGCAGTTCTTC | CASSSGLESNEQFF
16 | TRBJ2-3 | TRBV4-2 | TRBD2 | NA | TGTGCCAGCAGCCAAGATCTAGCGGGGGGGCTGGATACGCAGTATTTT | CASSQDLAGGLDTQYF
14 | TRBJ2-7 | TRBV28 | NA | NA | TGTGCCAGCAGTCTTAGGGACAACTCCTACGAGCAGTACTTC | CASSLRDNSYEQYF
12 | TRBJ1-2 | TRBV5-4 | TRBD1 | NA | TGTGCCAGCAGCCGGGACAGCTATGGCTACACCTTC | CASSRDSYGYTF
14 | TRBJ2-7 | TRBV28 | NA | NA | TGTGCCAGCAGTTTCATTGCAGGGGACGGCGAGCAGTACTTC | CASSFIAGDGEQYF
15 | TRBJ1-6 | TRBV6-5 | TRBD1 | NA | TGTGCCAGCAGTTACGAGACAGGGGCCGTTTCACCCCTCCACTTT | CASSYETGAVSPLHF
16 | TRBJ2-1 | TRBV18 | TRBD1 | NA | TGTGCCAGCTCACCTTTTCTGGACAGGGGGTATAGTGAGCAGTTCTTC | CASSPFLDRGYSEQFF
16 | TRBJ2-2 | TRBV27 | TRBD2 | NA | TGTGCCAGCGCCAGGCCTAGCGGGAGTGTCACCGGGGAGCTGTTTTTT | CASARPSGSVTGELFF
14 | TRBJ2-5 | TRBV5-4 | TRBD1 | NA | TGTGCCAGCAGCCGGACAGGGGCTCAAGAGACCCAGTACTTC | CASSRTGAQETQYF
18 | TRBJ2-2 | TRBV28 | TRBD1 | NA | TGTGCCAGCAGCCGACTCCCGGGACAGGTGCCGAACACCGGGGAGCTGTTTTTT | CASSRLPGQVPNTGELFF
14 | TRBJ2-7 | TRBV6-5 | NA | NA | TGTGCCAGCAGTTACTCGAGAGGGTTTCACGAGCAGTACTTC | CASSYSRGFHEQYF
15 | TRBJ1-1 | TRBV6-2/TRBV6-3 | NA | NA | TGTGCCAGCAGTTACGGGTCCCAAGGGGACACTGAAGCTTTCTTT | CASSYGSQGDTEAFF
15 | TRBJ1-3 | TRBV7-9 | NA | NA | TGTGCCAGCAGCCCCCGAAGAGTAGCTGGAAACACCATATATTTT | CASSPRRVAGNTIYF
16 | TRBJ2-7 | TRBV19 | NA | once | TGTGCCAGTAGTTTACGGTCGGGGGGCGATAACTACGAGCAGTACTTC | CASSLRSGGDNYEQYF
17 | TRBJ2-3 | TRBV5-1 | TRBD2 | NA | TGCGCCAGCAGCTTGGTTGCTAGCGGGGGGGACGCGGATACGCAGTATTTT | CASSLVASGGDADTQYF
13 | TRBJ1-1 | TRBV5-3 | NA | NA | TGTGCCAGAAGCTTGGGGGGGCACACTGAAGCTTTCTTT | CARSLGGHTEAFF
15 | TRBJ2-3 | TRBV9 | TRBD1 | NA | TGTGCCAGCAGCGCATCGGGGACAGCCACAGATACGCAGTATTTT | CASSASGTATDTQYF
14 | TRBJ2-7 | TRBV20-1 | TRBD2 | NA | TGCAGTGCTAGTGATACTAGCGGTACCTACGAGCAGTACTTC | CSASDTSGTYEQYF
17 | TRBJ2-3 | TRBV11-2 | TRBD1 | NA | TGTGCCAGCAGCTTAGTTGGCCAGACAGGGGGCACAGATACGCAGTATTTT | CASSLVGQTGGTDTQYF